Shown below are 32 T cell receptor beta chains from a single sample sequenced in a study of read filtering for tumor transcriptome and immune sequencing. Molecular barcoded adaptors covering alpha/delta and beta/gamma chains were used on about 390 ng RNA. TCRdb independently ran MiXCR on the reads; one entry per CDR3 protein. The table shows 25,000 to 35,000 distinct CDR3 sequences, with about a fifth occurring only once. Input material: a population of CD138-negative cells sorted from bone marrow. The source of these receptors is a donor at least 40 years old with multiple myeloma.

This clonotype was seen ten or more times. The chain is built from TRBV3-1 and TRBJ2-3; D is undetermined. The V gene lost 3 bases and the J gene lost 3 bases, with 7 bases spanning the gap. CDR3 length: 13 amino acids. The germline V gene encodes CDR1 LGHDT and CDR2 YNNKEL (reference sequence). DNA of the CDR3: TGTGCCAGCAGCCATAAGTCGACAGATACGCAGTATTTT. As protein: CASSHKSTDTQYF.

This clonotype showed up many times. V gene TRBV5-1 combines with J gene TRBJ2-7; maybe TRBD2 (5 bases). There are 13 residues in the CDR3. V was shortened by 0 bases and J by 3 bases, with 7 bases between the two germline ends. Germline CDR1 reads SGHRS; CDR2 reads YFSETQ. The CDR3 is CASSLAEGYEQYF. The CDR3 DNA follows: TGCGCCAGCAGCTTGGCCGAGGGCTACGAGCAGTACTTC.

This clonotype was recorded at least ten times. The chain uses TRBV19 and TRBJ2-2, with TRBD2 as a possible D gene (6 bases). V was trimmed by 9 bases and J by 4 bases, leaving 18 bases between them. This CDR3 contains 15 residues. Germline V lookup: CDR1 LNHDA, CDR2 SQIVND (reference sequence). DNA for the CDR3: TGTGCCAGCGCCGCGGGGCCCGGGTCCACCGGGGAGCTGTTTTTT. Translated, it gives CASAAGPGSTGELFF.

This clonotype was found many times. J is TRBJ1-1 and V is TRBV20-1; 8 bases agree with TRBD1. V shed 6 bases, J shed 5 bases, and the junction held 5 bases outside the gene matches. The CDR3 is 12 residues long. Germline-derived CDR1 and CDR2 are DFQATT and SNEGSKA (reference sequence). The CDR3 region has the DNA TGCAGTGCCGGACAGGGACATACTGAAGCTTTCTTT. Amino acids: CSAGQGHTEAFF.

In its sample, this clonotype was seen a few times. The rearrangement uses TRBV23-1 and TRBJ2-1; D is possibly TRBD2 (5 bases). TRBV23-1 is assigned to the ORF class and has an uncertain function. The CDR3 extends over 18 amino acids. V lost 0 bases and J lost 3, with 18 bases in between. CDR3 residues: CASSQSALGAAFYNEQFF. The CDR3 DNA sequence: TGCGCCAGCAGTCAATCGGCCTTGGGAGCGGCTTTCTACAATGAGCAGTTCTTC.

At least ten counts were recorded for this clonotype. The chain couples TRBV11-3 to TRBJ2-1; TRBD1 agrees at 10 bases. Germline trimming cut 5 bases from V and 7 bases from J; bases unmatched to any gene: 14. Germline V gene sequence: CDR1 SGHNT, CDR2 YENEEA. CDR3 length equals 17 residues. The CDR3 sequence: CASSLDRGLGGRNEQFF. The CDR3 region has the DNA TGTGCCAGCAGCCTTGACAGGGGGCTGGGGGGGAGGAATGAGCAGTTCTTC. The variable domain in full, completed from reference TRBV11-3 and TRBJ2-1, reads EAGVVQSPRYKIIEKKQPVAFWCNPISGHNTLYWYLQNLGQGPELLIRYENEEAVDDSQLPKDRFSAERLKGVDSTLKIQPAELGDSAVYLCASSLDRGLGGRNEQFFGPGTRLTVL.

The J gene is TRBJ1-1, the V gene TRBV20-1; D ambiguous. Germline CDR1 reads DFQATT; CDR2 reads SNEGSKA (reference sequence). The V gene lost 6 bases and the J gene lost 3 bases, with 17 bases spanning the gap. The CDR3 is 14 amino acids. This CDR3 reads CSASARRGYTEAFF. The DNA of the CDR3 is TGCAGTGCCAGTGCAAGGCGAGGGTACACTGAAGCTTTCTTT.

Of note for this clonotype: The junction departs from germline at one end; a sequencing error may be responsible. The V call is TRBV28, the J call TRBJ2-1; D might be TRBD2 (6 bases). CDR1 and CDR2 (germline): MDHEN, SYDVKM. The CDR3 sequence is 13 residues long. CDR3 sequence (DNA): TGTGCCAGCAACCGCGGGACCTACGATGAGCAGTTCTTC. This sequence encodes CASNRGTYDEQFF. Variable domain in full (rest from reference TRBV28 and TRBJ2-1): DVKVTQSSRYLVKRTGEKVFLECVQDMDHENMFWYRQDPGLGLRLIYFSYDVKMKEKGDIPEGYSVSREKKERFSLILESASTNQTSMYLCASNRGTYDEQFFGPGTRLTVL.

Many counts were recorded for this clonotype. The chain recombines TRBV5-1 with TRBJ2-3; D is ambiguous. The V gene lost 1 base and the J gene lost 1 base, with 10 bases spanning the gap. The CDR3 sequence is 15 residues long. Germline assignment: CDR1 SGHRS and CDR2 YFSETQ. The DNA for the CDR3 is TGCGCCAGCAGCTTGCCTCGATCAGGCACAGATACGCAGTATTTT. This sequence encodes CASSLPRSGTDTQYF.

This clonotype was found many times. J is TRBJ2-5 and V is TRBV29-1; 10 bases agree with TRBD2. Trimming took 4 bases from V and 3 from J; bases not matched to a gene: 2. CDR1 is SQVTM, CDR2 ANQGSEA, per germline. The CDR3 covers 13 residues. CDR3 sequence reads: CSVGAGGEETQYF. The CDR3 nucleotides read TGCAGCGTTGGAGCGGGAGGGGAAGAGACCCAGTACTTC.

This chain joins TRBV7-2 and TRBJ2-5, with 14 bases identical to TRBD2. Germline lookup yields CDR1 SGHTA and CDR2 FQGNSA. V trimming: 4 bases; J trimming: 5 bases; junction bases outside the gene matches: 12. The CDR3 is 18 amino acids. The CDR3 is CASSSSGTSGSWAETQYF. In nucleotides, the CDR3 is TGTGCCAGCAGCTCCTCCGGGACTAGCGGGAGTTGGGCGGAGACCCAGTACTTC.

The table lists this clonotype with many counts. The V call is TRBV7-9, the J call TRBJ2-5; possible D gene TRBD1, 6 bases. The ends were cut back, 3 bases at V and 9 bases at J, with 14 bases in the middle. This CDR3 has 13 amino acids. Looked up from germline, CDR1 is SEHNR and CDR2 is FQNEAQ (reference sequence). For the CDR3, the DNA is TGTGCCAGCAGCTTTTTACAGGGAGTCCCCCAGTACTTC. This sequence encodes CASSFLQGVPQYF.

This clonotype has just a few counts. This chain links TRBV11-2 with TRBJ2-5, with D possibly TRBD1 on 8 matching bases. The germline V gene encodes CDR1 SGHAT and CDR2 FQNNGV. V lost 5 bases and J 5 bases, leaving 15 bases between the germline ends. The CDR3 is made up of 14 amino acids. The CDR3: CASSPYRGGETQYF. The CDR3 region has the DNA TGTGCCAGCAGCCCTTACAGGGGGGGTGAGACCCAGTACTTC.

This clonotype was detected many times. The chain combines TRBV10-3 with TRBJ2-5; 10 nucleotides align to TRBD1. CDR3 length: 16 amino acids. V lost 6 bases and J lost 5; bases outside the gene matches: 12. Germline V gene lookup returns CDR1 ENHRY and CDR2 SYGVKD. CDR3 nucleotides: TGTGCCATCAGACCCTCCTCCGGGACAGGGGTCGAGACCCAGTACTTC. This translates into CAIRPSSGTGVETQYF.

As to this clonotype: This may come from a read error, since a much larger clone is one base off. The CDR3 reads CASSLTWTGREAQYF. CDR3 nucleotide sequence: TGTGCCAGCAGCCTCACTTGGACAGGGAGAGAGGCCCAGTACTTC. This sequence joins TRBV7-2 and TRBJ2-5, with 8 bases lining up with TRBD1. Germline CDR1 is SGHTA and CDR2 is FQGNSA. This CDR3 comprises 15 residues.

As for this clonotype: One end of the junction varies from germline; a read error may be responsible. The chain employs TRBV20-1 and TRBJ2-5; the D gene is possibly TRBD2 (6 bases). Germline V CDR1 and CDR2: DFQATT, SNEGSKA (reference sequence). CDR3 length equals 12 residues. CDR3 nucleotides: TGCAGTGCTATAGCGGTCAAAGAGTCCCAGTACTTC. Encoded protein: CSAIAVKESQYF.

The table lists this clonotype with a few counts. The V call is TRBV6-5, the J call TRBJ2-3; D possibly corresponds to TRBD1 (6 bases). Trimming cost V 6 bases and J 6 bases, with 7 bases left between them. This CDR3 contains 11 residues. Germline CDR1 is MNHEY and CDR2 is SVGAGI. CDR3 DNA: TGTGCCAGCAGAAGGGGGGATACGCAGTATTTT. This translates into CASRRGDTQYF.

Details on this clonotype: This may come from a read error, since a much larger clone is one base off. The V call is TRBV11-2, the J call TRBJ2-7; D possibly corresponds to TRBD1 (7 bases). Germline CDR1 and CDR2: SGHAT and FQNNGV. CDR3 length equals 14 residues. CDR3 in amino acids: CASSPGGFAYGQYF. CDR3 bases: TGTGCCAGCAGTCCAGGGGGGTTCGCCTACGGGCAGTACTTC. Combining the CDR3 with reference TRBV11-2 and TRBJ2-7 gives the whole variable domain EAGVAQSPRYKIIEKRQSVAFWCNPISGHATLYWYQQILGQGPKLLIQFQNNGVVDDSQLPKDRFSAERLKGVDSTLKIQPAKLEDSAVYLCASSPGGFAYGQYFGPGTRLTVT.

This clonotype was recorded at least ten times. The chain employs TRBV5-1 and TRBJ1-6; 8 bases align to TRBD1. V dropped 4 bases and J dropped 10; count of bases not matched to a gene: 7. The germline V gene encodes CDR1 SGHRS and CDR2 YFSETQ. This CDR3 region has 14 residues. In DNA, the CDR3 is TGCGCCAGCAGCACGGAAACAGGGGGATCACCCCTCCACTTT. Residues: CASSTETGGSPLHF.

The chain recombines TRBV30 with TRBJ2-2, with a possible D match to TRBD1 (6 bases). Germline CDR1 is GTSNPN and CDR2 is SVGIG (reference sequence). V was pared by 0 bases and J by 7 bases, with 27 bases between. There are 19 residues in the CDR3. The CDR3 DNA reads as TGTGCCTGGAGTGTACTTAGCGTGATCTGGGACACATACATCGGGGAGCTGTTTTTT. It is translated as CAWSVLSVIWDTYIGELFF. Full variable domain (missing parts from reference TRBV30 and TRBJ2-2): SQTIHQWPATLVQPVGSPLSLECTVEGTSNPNLYWYRQAAGRGLQLLFYSVGIGQISSEVPQNLSASRPQDRQFILSSKKLLLSDSGFYLCAWSVLSVIWDTYIGELFFGEGSRLTVL.

This clonotype appeared many times. A much larger clonotype is one base distant, so this may be a read error. This chain connects TRBV7-9 to TRBJ2-1, with TRBD2 matching over 8 bases. Germline V gene lookup returns CDR1 SEHNR and CDR2 FQNEAQ (reference sequence). The CDR3 length is 15 residues. This CDR3 reads CASGLGLAAYNEQFF. CDR3 DNA sequence: TGTGCCAGCGGCTTAGGACTAGCAGCCTACAATGAGCAGTTCTTC.

Points on this clonotype: A much bigger clone sits one base away, suggesting this may be a read error. This chain connects TRBV4-1 to TRBJ1-4; a weak D match, TRBD1 (6 bases). V lost 3 bases and J 8 bases, leaving 28 bases between the germline ends. The CDR3 is 19 residues long. Looked up from germline, CDR1 is MGHRA and CDR2 is YSYEKL. The CDR3 sequence: CASSQFPLDDRQKGEKLFF. DNA of the CDR3: TGCGCCAGCAGCCAGTTTCCTTTGGATGACAGGCAAAAGGGGGAAAAACTGTTTTTT.

Comment on this clonotype: Just one base apart from a much larger clone, this may be a read error. The chain employs TRBV11-3 and TRBJ1-5, with 8 bases that match TRBD1. Germline CDR1 is SGHNT and CDR2 is YENEEA. V was pared by 8 bases and J by 3 bases, with 9 bases of the junction left unmatched. This CDR3 contains 15 residues. The CDR3, as DNA: TGTGCCAGCGGCACCCAACAGGGGGTCAATCAGCCCCAGCATTTT. Protein: CASGTQQGVNQPQHF.

This clonotype was seen at least ten times. The chain uses TRBV7-9 and TRBJ1-1, with unresolved D. The CDR3 totals 12 residues. V shed 2 bases and J shed 6 bases, with 7 bases lying between them. Germline V gene lookup returns CDR1 SEHNR and CDR2 FQNEAQ (reference sequence). The CDR3 here is CASSLQVSEAFF. In DNA, the CDR3 is TGTGCCAGCAGCTTACAAGTTTCTGAAGCTTTCTTT.

The chain has TRBV7-9 and TRBJ2-7; 9 bases fit TRBD1. Germline V gene data show CDR1 as SEHNR and CDR2 as FQNEAQ (reference sequence). Trimming cost V 5 bases and J 8 bases; bases outside gene matches: 10. The CDR3 runs to 14 residues. In DNA form, the CDR3 reads TGTGCCAGCAGCCTGGGGACAGGGAGTATGAAGCAGTACTTC. Translating gives CASSLGTGSMKQYF.

This chain connects TRBV10-2 to TRBJ2-5; D might be TRBD1 or TRBD2, each matching 5 bases. The V gene lost 2 bases and the J gene lost 3 bases, with 13 bases spanning the gap. The germline V gene has CDR1 WSHSY and CDR2 SAAADI. The CDR3 is made up of 15 amino acids. CDR3 amino acids: CASSEPPGPKETQYF. The CDR3 DNA follows: TGCGCCAGCAGTGAGCCCCCGGGACCCAAAGAGACCCAGTACTTC.

This clonotype occurred many times. The chain joins TRBV9 to TRBJ2-2; TRBD2 matches 9 bases. Germline CDR1 is SGDLS and CDR2 is YYNGEE. The CDR3 sequence is 16 residues long. The V and J ends lost 0 bases and 6 bases, in that order; junction bases with no gene match: 6. The CDR3 nucleotides are TGTGCCAGCAGCGTAGGCCAGCGGGGGGTTCCCGGGGAGCTGTTTTTT. This encodes CASSVGQRGVPGELFF. The full variable domain, in which reference TRBV9 and TRBJ2-2 provide the parts outside the CDR3, is DSGVTQTPKHLITATGQRVTLRCSPRSGDLSVYWYQQSLDQGLQFLIQYYNGEERAKGNILERFSAQQFPDLHSELNLSSLELGDSALYFCASSVGQRGVPGELFFGEGSRLTVL.

The rearrangement joins TRBV27 to TRBJ1-5; unclear D gene. The CDR3 contains 17 residues. V lost 0 bases and J 1 base, leaving 13 bases between the germline ends. CDR1 and CDR2 from the germline V gene are MNHEY and SMNVEV (reference sequence). As DNA, the CDR3 is TGTGCCAGCAGTTTATCGTCTGCGTGGGCGAGCAATCAGCCCCAGCATTTT. Protein: CASSLSSAWASNQPQHF.

About this clonotype: A much larger clone is a single base away; this may be a read error. The rearrangement uses TRBV20-1 and TRBJ1-2, with a possible D match to TRBD1 (5 bases). Per the germline V gene, CDR1 is DFQATT and CDR2 is SNEGSKA (reference sequence). Between the trimmed V and J ends, which lost 6 bases and 5 bases, there was a span of 19 bases. The CDR3 covers 14 residues. The CDR3 region is CSANHGAAGYGYTF. CDR3 in DNA: TGCAGTGCCAACCACGGGGCCGCCGGATATGGCTACACCTTC.

This clonotype appeared many times. This chain links TRBV4-1 with TRBJ1-1, with 7 bases fitting TRBD1. The CDR3 runs 15 residues. V lost 0 bases, J lost 10 bases, and 11 bases stayed unmatched. Germline CDR1 is MGHRA and CDR2 is YSYEKL. CDR3 region: CASSQDQAGRGGAFF. The CDR3 nucleotides read TGCGCCAGCAGCCAAGATCAGGCGGGCAGGGGGGGAGCTTTCTTT.

In this sample, this clonotype turned up many times. The chain employs TRBV6-7 and TRBJ2-5; TRBD2 matches at 8 bases. Being an ORF, TRBV6-7 has a function that is uncertain. Unmatched junction bases numbered 12, after V lost 0 bases and J lost 0 bases. This CDR3 contains 19 residues. Written as DNA, the CDR3 is TGTGCCAGCAGTTACTCGACAGAAGACGGGGGGGTGTACCAAGAGACCCAGTACTTC. Its protein product is CASSYSTEDGGVYQETQYF.

This clonotype was counted at least ten times. The chain links TRBV10-3 to TRBJ2-2; 10 bases map to TRBD1. V lost 2 bases to trimming and J lost 4 bases; unmatched junction nucleotides: 1. The CDR3 totals 15 residues. Germline CDR1 is ENHRY and CDR2 is SYGVKD. The CDR3 protein is CAISERQGATGELFF. In DNA, the CDR3 is TGTGCCATCAGTGAGCGACAGGGGGCCACCGGGGAGCTGTTTTTT.